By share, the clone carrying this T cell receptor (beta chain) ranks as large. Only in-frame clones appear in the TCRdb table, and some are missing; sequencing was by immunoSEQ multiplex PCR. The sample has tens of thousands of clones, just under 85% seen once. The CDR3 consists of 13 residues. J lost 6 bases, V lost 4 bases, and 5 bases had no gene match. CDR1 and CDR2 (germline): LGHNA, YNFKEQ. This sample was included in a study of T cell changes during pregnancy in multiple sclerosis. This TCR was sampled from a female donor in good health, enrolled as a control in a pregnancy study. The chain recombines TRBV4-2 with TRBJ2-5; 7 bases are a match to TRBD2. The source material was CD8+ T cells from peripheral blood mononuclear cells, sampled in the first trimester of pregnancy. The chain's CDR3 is CASSPGLEQTQYF. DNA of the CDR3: TGTGCCAGCAGCCCAGGACTAGAGCAGACCCAGTACTTC.